This T cell receptor (beta chain) came from a study of blood T cell repertoires in COVID-19. Study-level background: T cells, B-cell-depleted T cells, or PBMCs provided the cDNA or gDNA that served as material.

Enrolled through a virtual design, the participants were between roughly 18 and 89 years of age and came from about two dozen US areas. Original analysis: Quantification of nucleated cells was approximated via reference gene primer amplification. Produced via immunoSEQ multiplex PCR; TCRdb's table is partial and in-frame only. For V, J and clone size, that table is used; D and trimming come from the DNA. The table shows about 230,000 clones, with 89% occurring only once. V dropped 3 bases and J dropped 0; count of bases not matched to a gene: 19. The CDR3 runs 20 residues. Germline CDR1 reads SGDLS; CDR2 reads YYNGEE.

The specimen was PBMCs or T cells enriched from blood (not recorded which). The gene calls are TRBV9 and TRBJ1-1, with 8 nucleotides matching TRBD1. The receptor comes from a woman in her thirties with acute COVID-19. The CDR3 DNA reads TGTGCCAGCAGCGACAATACCGGGGGGCAGGGGGCGATCATGAACACTGAAGCTTTCTTT. This translates into CASSDNTGGQGAIMNTEAFF.